The sequence of this T cell receptor beta chain was determined in a study of PD-1 blockade in classical Hodgkin lymphoma. A note on this clone: As yet, its antigen is unknown.

This CDR3 region has 13 residues. CDR1 is SGDLS and CDR2 is YYNGEE in the germline V gene. V lost 0 bases and J lost 8, with 11 bases in between. General study results and limits: CD4+ TCR diversity climbed significantly by C4D1, unlike CD8+ TCR diversity.

This table comes from immunoSEQ multiplex PCR, and its TCRdb copy is limited to in-frame clones, with some not included. The profile shows approximately 13,000 clones, just under 80% of them singletons. Each and every patient relapsed after autologous stem cell transplantation, and patients got differing brentuximab vedotin exposure. J is TRBJ1-1 and V is TRBV9; D unclear. The specimen comprised peripheral blood mononuclear cells (PBMCs), sampled at baseline. The receptor comes from a human donor with classical Hodgkin lymphoma. The CDR3 sequence: CASSVGGGIEAFF. The CDR3 nucleotides are TGTGCCAGCAGCGTAGGAGGAGGGATAGAAGCTTTCTTT.